This T cell receptor beta chain is from a study of control samples from healthy donors and cancer patients. The data were produced by immunoSEQ multiplex PCR, yet TCRdb's version contains in-frame clones alone and is incomplete. The sample carries around 180,000 clones, roughly 88% recorded once. Germline V gene sequence: CDR1 SGDLS, CDR2 YYNGEE. The CDR3 totals 17 residues. The J segment lost 6 bases and the V segment lost 0 bases, leaving 12 bases of the junction unmatched. Source material: blood. The genes are TRBV9 and TRBJ2-7; TRBD1 aligns across 10 bases. This TCR derives from a woman aged 25 to 45 in good health. CDR3: CASSVGSSPTGGGEQYV. The CDR3 coding sequence is TGTGCCAGCAGCGTAGGTTCCTCCCCGACAGGGGGCGGCGAGCAGTACGTC.